Shown below are 27 T cell receptor beta chains from a single sample sequenced in a study of beta chain features in type 1 diabetes. Study conclusions and caveats: Patients with Type 1 diabetes showed moderately but significantly shorter TCRB CDR3s in all four CD4+ subsets.

Expressed TCRB transcripts were sequenced because the entire RNA isolate underwent reverse transcription. Libraries were prepared by immunoSEQ multiplex PCR; TCRdb keeps only in-frame clonotypes and omits some of them. The table shows 310,000 or so clones, with roughly a tenth occurring only once. No cognate antigen is known for these TCRs. Sequences were obtained from central memory CD4+ T cells from blood. The receptors stem from a man between 25 and 39 years old with type 1 diabetes.

This sequence joins TRBV2 and TRBJ1-5, with 8 positions matching TRBD1. With V trimmed by 6 bases and J by 2 bases, 6 bases remained unmatched. This CDR3 region has 15 residues. Looked up from germline, CDR1 is SNHLY and CDR2 is FYNNEI. Here the CDR3 reads CASSKGQEGNQPQHF. DNA of the CDR3: TGTGCCAGCAGCAAGGGACAGGAGGGCAATCAGCCCCAGCATTTT.

This clone has only a few counts. The chain couples TRBV7-8 to TRBJ2-7; 7 bases map to TRBD1. V dropped 3 bases and J dropped 3; count of bases not matched to a gene: 5. The CDR3 is made up of 14 amino acids. CDR1 is SGHVS and CDR2 is FQNEAQ in the germline V gene. The CDR3: CASSFGTVNYEQYF. CDR3 sequence (DNA): TGTGCCAGCAGCTTTGGGACAGTGAACTACGAGCAGTACTTC.

The chain joins TRBV28 to TRBJ1-4; tentatively, D is TRBD1 (5 bases). This CDR3 is built from 14 residues. From germline, CDR1 is MDHEN and CDR2 SYDVKM. Trimming stripped 6 bases from V and 5 bases from J, with 13 bases between. Here the CDR3 reads CASRPGTYNEKLFF. DNA for the CDR3: TGTGCCAGCAGACCCGGGACCTACAATGAAAAACTGTTTTTT.

This rearrangement joins TRBV7-2 to TRBJ2-3; unclear D gene. CDR1 SGHTA and CDR2 FQGNSA come from the germline V gene. The CDR3 length is 15 residues. V lost 1 base and J lost 0, with 8 bases in between. CDR3 protein: CASSLEVRSTDTQYF. The CDR3, as DNA: TGTGCCAGCAGCTTAGAAGTCAGGAGCACAGATACGCAGTATTTT.

The chain uses TRBV7-8 and TRBJ2-2; D remains ambiguous. The V end lost 7 bases, the J end lost 2 bases, and 14 bases lay between the germline ends. Germline CDR1 is SGHVS and CDR2 is FQNEAQ. This CDR3 spans 15 amino acids. CDR3 sequence reads: CASTSALGNTGELFF. CDR3 in DNA: TGTGCCAGCACCTCGGCCTTAGGAAACACCGGGGAGCTGTTTTTT. The full variable domain, with the rest looked up from reference TRBV7-8 and TRBJ2-2, is GAGVSQSPRYKVAKRGQDVALRCDPISGHVSLFWYQQALGQGPEFLTYFQNEAQLDKSGLPSDRFFAERPEGSVSTLKIQRTQQEDSAVYLCASTSALGNTGELFFGEGSRLTVL.

This clone was counted only a few times. V usage is TRBV25-1 and J usage is TRBJ2-7; possibly TRBD2 for D (5 bases). Germline-derived CDR1 and CDR2 are MGHDK and SYGVNS. This CDR3 spans 15 amino acids. Trimming removed 3 bases at V and 4 bases at J, with 16 bases between. The CDR3 DNA follows: TGTGCCAGCAGTGACCTTACGGGGTCTTGGTACGAGCAGTACTTC. Translation: CASSDLTGSWYEQYF.

This clone was detected only a few times. V usage is TRBV2 and J usage is TRBJ2-5, with 8 bases lining up with TRBD2. The trim removed 3 bases at V and 5 bases at J, leaving 8 bases unmatched. Per germline, CDR1 SNHLY and CDR2 FYNNEI. This CDR3 has 15 amino acids. CDR3 region: CASSERGTRGETQYF. CDR3 DNA: TGTGCCAGCAGTGAGCGGGGGACTAGGGGCGAGACCCAGTACTTC. The entire variable domain, with the rest obtained from reference TRBV2 and TRBJ2-5, is as follows: EPEVTQTPSHQVTQMGQEVILRCVPISNHLYFYWYRQILGQKVEFLVSFYNNEISEKSEIFDDQFSVERPDGSNFTLKIRSTKLEDSAMYFCASSERGTRGETQYFGPGTRLLVL.

This chain connects TRBV27 to TRBJ1-2; the D gene is possibly TRBD1 (6 bases). Trimming pared 6 bases from V and 8 bases from J, leaving 16 bases between. The germline V gene encodes CDR1 MNHEY and CDR2 SMNVEV (reference sequence). The CDR3 length is 13 residues. The CDR3 bases are TGTGCCAGCAGCCGCCGGGACACAAGGGGCTACACCTTC. This codes for CASSRRDTRGYTF.

This clone is medium-sized by share. The sample carries other DNA sequences with the same CDR3. This CDR3 is CASSLDRETQYF. The CDR3 nucleotides are TGTGCCAGCAGCTTAGACAGGGAGACCCAGTACTTC. The chain joins TRBV11-2 to TRBJ2-5, with D unclear. Looked up from germline, CDR1 is SGHAT and CDR2 is FQNNGV. The CDR3 has 12 amino acids. Trimming pared 0 bases from V and 5 bases from J, leaving 4 bases between.

This chain connects TRBV7-8 to TRBJ2-1; D call uncertain. CDR3 size: 13 residues. CDR1 and CDR2 (germline): SGHVS, FQNEAQ. The V end lost 3 bases, the J end lost 8 bases, and 11 bases lay between the germline ends. The CDR3 sequence is CASSLVGLDEQFF. The DNA for the CDR3 is TGTGCCAGCAGCTTGGTAGGTCTCGATGAGCAGTTCTTC.

This chain connects TRBV5-6 to TRBJ1-6, with D uncertain. There are 14 residues in the CDR3. V lost 2 bases and J lost 6, with 9 bases in between. Germline values: CDR1 SGHDT, CDR2 YYEEEE. The CDR3 reads CASSFRGGNSPLHF. The CDR3 DNA reads TGTGCCAGCAGCTTCCGGGGAGGTAATTCACCCCTCCACTTT. Full variable domain (outside the CDR3, taken from reference TRBV5-6 and TRBJ1-6): DAGVTQSPTHLIKTRGQQVTLRCSPKSGHDTVSWYQQALGQGPQFIFQYYEEEERQRGNFPDRFSGHQFPNYSSELNVNALLLGDSALYLCASSFRGGNSPLHFGNGTRLTVT.

The rearrangement uses TRBV9 and TRBJ2-3; D unclear. The CDR3 loop spans 13 amino acids. Trimming pared 4 bases from V and 5 bases from J, leaving 11 bases between. The germline V gene has CDR1 SGDLS and CDR2 YYNGEE. CDR3 in DNA: TGTGCCAGCAGCCGAGAACAGAGAGATACGCAGTATTTT. Translation gives CASSREQRDTQYF.

This clone appeared a few times. V and J are TRBV5-1 and TRBJ1-1; D might be TRBD1 (5 bases). Between the trimmed V and J ends, which lost 1 base and 1 base, there was a span of 8 bases. Germline CDR1 SGHRS, CDR2 YFSETQ. This CDR3 contains 14 residues. The CDR3 DNA sequence: TGCGCCAGCAGCTTGTGGGGCGGGAACACTGAAGCTTTCTTT. It specifies CASSLWGGNTEAFF.

This clone was observed a few times. The chain uses TRBV23-1 and TRBJ2-5; 8 bases are shared with TRBD2. TRBV23-1 is designated an ORF whose function remains uncertain. This CDR3 is 13 amino acids long. V dropped 6 bases and J dropped 5; count of bases not matched to a gene: 5. The CDR3 coding sequence is TGCGCCAGCAGAACGGGGGGGCCTGAGACCCAGTACTTC. It specifies CASRTGGPETQYF.

This clone was counted between two and nine times. The J gene is TRBJ1-2, the V gene TRBV6-6, with D maybe TRBD1 (5 bases). The CDR3 length is 13 residues. V was pared by 10 bases and J by 8 bases, with 20 bases between. Germline lookup yields CDR1 MNHNY and CDR2 SVGAGI (reference sequence). The CDR3 here is CAIKPGTLWGYTF. The DNA of the CDR3 is TGTGCCATAAAACCGGGGACCCTTTGGGGCTACACCTTC.

This clone was counted a few times. The genes are TRBV7-2 and TRBJ2-3, with 8 bases aligning to TRBD2. J was trimmed by 3 bases and V by 6 bases; bases with no gene match: 5. The CDR3 sequence is 14 residues long. In germline, CDR1 is SGHTA, CDR2 FQGNSA. The CDR3 DNA reads TGTGCCAGCAGACCAGGACTAGCAACAGATACGCAGTATTTT. The encoded protein is CASRPGLATDTQYF.

V usage is TRBV10-1 and J usage is TRBJ1-1; TRBD1 matches at 7 bases. Looked up from germline, CDR1 is WNHNN and CDR2 is SYGVQD (reference sequence). The CDR3 is 13 residues long. The trim removed 4 bases at V and 1 base at J, leaving 0 bases unmatched. Here the CDR3 DNA reads TGCGCCAGCAGTGGACAGGGGAACACTGAAGCTTTCTTT. Protein sequence: CASSGQGNTEAFF.

In this sample, this clone turned up a few times. This sequence joins TRBV7-2 and TRBJ2-3; 10 bases align to TRBD1. The CDR3 is 16 amino acids. Germline V gives CDR1 SGHTA, CDR2 FQGNSA. The V segment lost 5 bases and the J segment 7 bases; nucleotides outside the gene matches: 12. The CDR3 is CASSAGTGASRNTQYF. In DNA form, the CDR3 reads TGTGCCAGCAGCGCGGGGACAGGGGCATCCAGGAATACGCAGTATTTT.

This clone was recorded a few times. The chain couples TRBV5-6 to TRBJ1-1; D is ambiguous. V gave up 2 bases and J gave up 2 bases, with 7 bases separating them. The CDR3 extends over 13 amino acids. CDR1 is SGHDT and CDR2 is YYEEEE in the germline V gene. For the CDR3, the DNA is TGTGCCAGCAGCTTAAGAAGAAACACTGAAGCTTTCTTT. Its protein product is CASSLRRNTEAFF.

This clone was detected many times. V is TRBV18 and J is TRBJ2-7; 7 nucleotides line up with TRBD1. The V segment lost 6 bases and the J segment 2 bases; nucleotides outside the gene matches: 13. The CDR3 contains 16 residues. Germline V gives CDR1 KGHSH, CDR2 LQKENI. CDR3 amino acids: CASSPPPTGLTYEQYF. The CDR3 DNA reads TGTGCCAGCTCTCCGCCACCGACAGGGTTGACCTACGAGCAGTACTTC.

This rearrangement joins TRBV9 to TRBJ2-1; weak D call: TRBD1 (6 bases). The V end lost 3 bases, the J end lost 9 bases, and 19 bases lay between the germline ends. This CDR3 has 15 residues. From germline, CDR1 is SGDLS and CDR2 YYNGEE. The CDR3 DNA sequence: TGTGCCAGCAGCGCACGACAGGCTCTTAGAGGTGAGCAGTTCTTC. Translated, it gives CASSARQALRGEQFF.

V usage is TRBV6-5 and J usage is TRBJ2-1, with 7 bases aligning to TRBD1. CDR1 is MNHEY and CDR2 is SVGAGI in the germline V gene. The CDR3 runs to 14 residues. V shed 6 bases and J 8 bases; nucleotides not matched to a gene: 10. CDR3 region: CASSFGTQGHEQFF. The CDR3 bases are TGTGCCAGCAGCTTTGGGACACAGGGGCATGAGCAGTTCTTC.

The chain uses TRBV7-2 and TRBJ1-1; no definite D call. The CDR3 covers 12 residues. CDR1 and CDR2 (germline): SGHTA, FQGNSA. V lost 5 bases, J lost 10 bases, and 14 bases lay in between. The CDR3, as DNA: TGTGCCAGCAGCCCTAAGGACGGCGGAGCTTTCTTT. It translates to CASSPKDGGAFF. The whole variable domain, remainder taken from reference TRBV7-2 and TRBJ1-1, is GAGVSQSPSNKVTEKGKDVELRCDPISGHTALYWYRQSLGQGLEFLIYFQGNSAPDKSGLPSDRFSAERTGGSVSTLTIQRTQQEDSAVYLCASSPKDGGAFFGQGTRLTVV.

The chain has TRBV14 and TRBJ1-2; 7 nucleotides align to TRBD1. The CDR3 is made up of 14 amino acids. The V and J ends lost 6 bases and 0 bases, in that order; junction bases with no gene match: 4. Germline V gene sequence: CDR1 SGHDN, CDR2 FVKESK. The CDR3: CASSPGTANYGYTF. Written as DNA, the CDR3 is TGTGCCAGCAGTCCGGGGACAGCTAACTATGGCTACACCTTC.

This clone was detected a few times. The V call is TRBV2, the J call TRBJ2-2; unclear D gene. From germline, CDR1 is SNHLY and CDR2 FYNNEI. V shed 6 bases and J shed 6 bases, with 5 bases lying between them. The CDR3 length is 11 residues. CDR3 protein: CASREPGELFF. CDR3 coding DNA: TGTGCCAGCAGGGAACCCGGGGAGCTGTTTTTT.

A word on this clone: A much larger clone is a single base away; this may be a read error. The CDR3 coding sequence is TGTGCCAGCGGTCGACAGGCCCCCTACGAGCAGTACTTC. The encoded protein is CASGRQAPYEQYF. The chain has TRBV28 and TRBJ2-7, with a tentative D call TRBD1 (6 bases). Germline loops: CDR1 MDHEN, CDR2 SYDVKM. V lost 8 bases and J 2 bases, leaving 13 bases between the germline ends. The CDR3 consists of 13 residues.

The chain uses TRBV5-6 and TRBJ2-5; 10 bases line up with TRBD2. Per germline, CDR1 SGHDT and CDR2 YYEEEE. The CDR3 is made up of 17 amino acids. The ends lost 0 bases at V and 4 bases at J; junction bases unmatched: 9. CDR3 in amino acids: CASSLAQRGGAGETQYF. The CDR3 DNA is TGTGCCAGCAGCTTGGCACAGCGGGGGGGCGCGGGAGAGACCCAGTACTTC.